These T cell receptor beta chains were read from a single sample in a study of T-cell reconstitution after alpha-beta-depleted transplantation in children. TCRdb reprocessed the PCR reads with MiXCR, giving one entry per CDR3 protein. The sample has fewer than 550,000 distinct CDR3 sequences, roughly 15% seen once. Sample: PBMCs, mostly from graft donor cells, taken 360 days after TCRalphabeta/CD19-depleted stem cell transplant. These receptors were collected from a boy under two years old who had a stem cell transplant for Wiskott-Aldrich syndrome, so the T cells may come from the graft donor. Each CDR3 is given with its conserved first and last residue. D genes are given only for firm matches. Rows may omit the clone size; those that give it use once, few, many or a size class.

J: TRBJ2-1; size: few; D: .; V: TRBV7-6; CDR3: CASSLDWHKEGAYNEQFF; DNA: TGTGCCAGCAGCTTAGATTGGCACAAGGAGGGAGCCTACAATGAGCAGTTCTTC
J: TRBJ2-1; size: .; D: TRBD2; V: TRBV5-1; CDR3: CASSISPGTSGREQFF; DNA: TGCGCCAGCAGCATATCACCCGGGACTAGCGGGAGAGAACAGTTCTTC
J: TRBJ2-3; size: .; D: .; V: TRBV5-1; CDR3: CASSQNKPRLVIYRTDTQYF; DNA: TGCGCCAGCAGCCAAAATAAACCTAGACTAGTCATATATCGCACAGATACGCAGTATTTT
J: TRBJ2-7; size: few; D: .; V: TRBV24-1; CDR3: CATSDPGSPTYEQYF; DNA: TGTGCCACCAGTGATCCCGGTTCTCCGACCTACGAGCAGTACTTC
J: TRBJ2-3; size: .; D: TRBD2; V: TRBV7-9; CDR3: CASSFKQGGTDTQYF; DNA: TGTGCCAGCAGCTTTAAGCAGGGAGGGACAGATACGCAGTATTTT
J: TRBJ2-4; size: few; D: .; V: TRBV5-1; CDR3: CASSRWVRDGKNIQYF; DNA: TGCGCCAGCAGCCGGTGGGTGAGGGACGGCAAAAACATTCAGTACTTC
J: TRBJ1-2; size: .; D: .; V: TRBV20-1; CDR3: CSARDWDLRYTF; DNA: TGCAGTGCTAGAGACTGGGACTTACGCTACACCTTC
J: TRBJ2-3; size: few; D: .; V: TRBV7-8; CDR3: CASSSKRAWATDTQYF; DNA: TGTGCCAGCAGCTCGAAGCGTGCTTGGGCCACAGATACGCAGTATTTT
J: TRBJ2-7; size: .; D: .; V: TRBV25-1; CDR3: CASSELDRDWQYF; DNA: TGTGCCAGCAGTGAGCTCGACAGGGACTGGCAGTACTTC
J: TRBJ2-6; size: .; D: .; V: TRBV6-1; CDR3: CASRSKVSGANVLTF; DNA: TGTGCCAGCAGATCAAAGGTCTCTGGGGCCAACGTCCTGACTTTC
J: TRBJ1-5; size: .; D: .; V: TRBV12-3/TRBV12-4; CDR3: CASSPWYQPQHF; DNA: TGTGCCAGCAGTCCCTGGTACCAGCCCCAGCATTTT
J: TRBJ2-1; size: few; D: TRBD2; V: TRBV10-3; CDR3: CAISGLAGINEQFF; DNA: TGTGCCATCAGTGGACTAGCGGGAATCAATGAGCAGTTCTTC
J: TRBJ2-2; size: few; D: .; V: TRBV6-6; CDR3: CASSYLGSGELFF; DNA: TGTGCCAGCAGTTACCTGGGCTCCGGGGAGCTGTTTTTT
J: TRBJ2-7; size: few; D: .; V: TRBV20-1; CDR3: CSARRTVSEQYF; DNA: TGCAGTGCTAGAAGGACAGTGAGCGAGCAGTACTTC
J: TRBJ2-1; size: .; D: .; V: TRBV6-2/TRBV6-3; CDR3: CASSYWGGYYNEQFF; DNA: TGTGCCAGCTCTTACTGGGGAGGTTATTACAATGAGCAGTTCTTC
J: TRBJ1-1; size: .; D: TRBD1; V: TRBV28; CDR3: CASSRTGDNTEAFF; DNA: TGTGCCAGCAGCCGAACAGGGGATAACACTGAAGCTTTCTTT
J: TRBJ2-1; size: .; D: .; V: TRBV21-1; CDR3: CASSNLWAGVYNEQFF; DNA: TGTGCCAGCAGCAATCTCTGGGCAGGGGTCTACAATGAGCAGTTCTTC
J: TRBJ2-7; size: few; D: TRBD2; V: TRBV6-1; CDR3: CASTGDLPGLAGSSSYEQYF; DNA: TGTGCCAGCACTGGCGACCTTCCGGGACTAGCGGGGTCGAGCTCCTACGAGCAGTACTTC
J: TRBJ2-4; size: few; D: TRBD1; V: TRBV5-6; CDR3: CASSPSPPGQGTNIQYF; DNA: TGTGCCAGCAGCCCCTCCCCCCCGGGACAGGGGACAAACATTCAGTACTTC
J: TRBJ2-1; size: few; D: TRBD2; V: TRBV3-1; CDR3: CASSQVASGGDEQFF; DNA: TGTGCCAGCAGCCAAGTGGCTAGCGGGGGCGATGAGCAGTTCTTC
J: TRBJ2-1; size: .; D: .; V: TRBV2; CDR3: CASQGGLDDNEQFF; DNA: TGTGCCAGCCAGGGTGGGCTAGACGACAATGAGCAGTTCTTC
J: TRBJ1-4; size: .; D: .; V: TRBV7-2; CDR3: CASSPKYGDEKLFF; DNA: TGTGCCAGCAGCCCGAAGTACGGCGATGAAAAACTGTTTTTT
J: TRBJ2-1; size: few; D: .; V: TRBV7-2; CDR3: CASSFLAYNEQFF; DNA: TGTGCCAGCAGCTTTTTGGCTTACAATGAGCAGTTCTTC
J: TRBJ2-7; size: .; D: TRBD1; V: TRBV7-2; CDR3: CASSPTGQAGQYF; DNA: TGTGCCAGCAGCCCGACCGGACAGGCGGGGCAGTACTTC
J: TRBJ2-7; size: few; D: .; V: TRBV6-2/TRBV6-3; CDR3: CASTKKGLVKSYEQYF; DNA: TGTGCCAGCACCAAAAAAGGGTTGGTAAAGAGCTACGAGCAGTACTTC
J: TRBJ2-3; size: few; D: .; V: TRBV7-2; CDR3: CASSLSRQAPSYTQYF; DNA: TGTGCCAGCAGCTTAAGTCGACAGGCGCCTTCCTATACGCAGTATTTT
J: TRBJ2-1; size: few; D: TRBD2; V: TRBV19; CDR3: CASTKGATSGPEQFF; DNA: TGTGCCAGTACTAAAGGGGCAACTAGCGGGCCTGAGCAGTTCTTC
J: TRBJ2-3; size: .; D: TRBD1; V: TRBV5-1; CDR3: CASSRAFLQGVFTDTQYF; DNA: TGCGCCAGCAGCAGGGCCTTTCTACAGGGGGTTTTCACAGATACGCAGTATTTT
J: TRBJ2-1; size: many; D: TRBD2; V: TRBV9; CDR3: CASSVAGREGLNEQFF; DNA: TGTGCCAGCAGCGTAGCTGGTCGGGAGGGCCTCAATGAGCAGTTCTTC
J: TRBJ2-1; size: .; D: TRBD2; V: TRBV7-8; CDR3: CASSFPGLAGVNEQFF; DNA: TGTGCCAGCAGCTTTCCGGGACTAGCGGGAGTAAATGAGCAGTTCTTC
J: TRBJ2-5; size: .; D: .; V: TRBV28; CDR3: CASSLIGAKETQYF; DNA: TGTGCCAGCAGTTTGATAGGGGCGAAAGAGACCCAGTACTTC
J: TRBJ2-1; size: .; D: .; V: TRBV7-6; CDR3: CASSSTLYNEQFF; DNA: TGTGCCAGCAGCTCCACCCTCTACAATGAGCAGTTCTTC
J: TRBJ2-2; size: few; D: TRBD1; V: TRBV4-2; CDR3: CASSKQGEKAGELFF; DNA: TGTGCCAGCTCAAAGCAGGGGGAAAAGGCCGGGGAGCTGTTTTTT
J: TRBJ2-3; size: few; D: TRBD2; V: TRBV13; CDR3: CASSFRRTSADTQYF; DNA: TGTGCCAGCAGCTTTAGAAGGACTAGCGCAGATACGCAGTATTTT
J: TRBJ2-2; size: .; D: .; V: TRBV20-1; CDR3: CSARPNTGELFF; DNA: TGCAGTGCAAGACCCAACACCGGGGAGCTGTTTTTT
J: TRBJ2-1; size: many; D: .; V: TRBV12-3/TRBV12-4; CDR3: CASSRTGSSYNEQFF; DNA: TGTGCCAGCAGTAGGACTGGCAGCTCCTACAATGAGCAGTTCTTC
J: TRBJ2-7; size: few; D: .; V: TRBV7-2; CDR3: CASSFSMSSHEQYF; DNA: TGTGCCAGCAGCTTCAGCATGAGCTCCCACGAGCAGTACTTC
J: TRBJ2-3; size: few; D: TRBD2; V: TRBV7-2; CDR3: CASSRGLAGGTATQYF; DNA: TGTGCCAGCAGCCGAGGACTAGCGGGAGGAACCGCTACGCAGTATTTT
J: TRBJ2-1; size: few; D: .; V: TRBV29-1; CDR3: CSVEVWITGVNEQFF; DNA: TGCAGCGTTGAGGTGTGGATAACGGGTGTCAATGAGCAGTTCTTC
J: TRBJ1-5; size: many; D: .; V: TRBV19; CDR3: CASRRMGSGRRQPQHF; DNA: TGTGCCAGTCGACGAATGGGTTCAGGGAGACGTCAGCCCCAGCATTTT